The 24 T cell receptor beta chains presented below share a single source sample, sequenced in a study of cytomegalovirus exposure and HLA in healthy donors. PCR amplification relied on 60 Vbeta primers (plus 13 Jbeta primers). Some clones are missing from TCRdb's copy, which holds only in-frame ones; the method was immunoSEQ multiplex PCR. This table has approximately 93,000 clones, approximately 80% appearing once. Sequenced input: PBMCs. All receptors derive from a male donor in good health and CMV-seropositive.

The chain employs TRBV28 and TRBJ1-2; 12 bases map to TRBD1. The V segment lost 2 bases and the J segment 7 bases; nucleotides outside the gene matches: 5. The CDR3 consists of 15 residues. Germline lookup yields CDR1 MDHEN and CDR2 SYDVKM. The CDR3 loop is CASSLPGQGAGGYTF. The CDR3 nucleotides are TGTGCCAGCAGTTTACCGGGACAGGGGGCAGGTGGCTACACCTTC.

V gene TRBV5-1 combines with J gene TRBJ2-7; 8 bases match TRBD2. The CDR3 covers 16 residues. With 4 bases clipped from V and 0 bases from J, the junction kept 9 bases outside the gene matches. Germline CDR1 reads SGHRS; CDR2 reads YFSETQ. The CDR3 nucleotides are TGCGCCAGCAGCCGTATTAGCGGGGCCAGCTCCTACGAGCAGTACTTC. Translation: CASSRISGASSYEQYF.

The CDR3 spells CASSQDPRDSRYYGYTF. CDR3 DNA: TGCGCCAGCAGCCAAGATCCCCGGGACAGTCGATACTATGGCTACACCTTC. V usage is TRBV4-1 and J usage is TRBJ1-2; 7 positions agree with TRBD1. From germline, CDR1 is MGHRA and CDR2 YSYEKL. The length of the CDR3 is 17 residues. V trimming: 0 bases; J trimming: 3 bases; junction bases outside the gene matches: 10.

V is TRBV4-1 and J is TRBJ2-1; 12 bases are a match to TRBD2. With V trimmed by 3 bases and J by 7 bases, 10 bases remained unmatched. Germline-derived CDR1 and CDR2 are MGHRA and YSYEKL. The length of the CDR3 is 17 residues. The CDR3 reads CASSQEATLAGGNEQFF. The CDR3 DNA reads TGCGCCAGCAGCCAGGAGGCCACACTAGCGGGGGGAAATGAGCAGTTCTTC.

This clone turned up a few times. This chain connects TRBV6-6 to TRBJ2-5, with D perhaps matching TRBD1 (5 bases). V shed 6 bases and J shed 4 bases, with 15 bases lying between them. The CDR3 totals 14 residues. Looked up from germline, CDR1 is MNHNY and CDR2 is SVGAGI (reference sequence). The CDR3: CASSTDSPGETQYF. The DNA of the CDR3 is TGTGCCAGCAGCACAGACAGCCCGGGAGAGACCCAGTACTTC.

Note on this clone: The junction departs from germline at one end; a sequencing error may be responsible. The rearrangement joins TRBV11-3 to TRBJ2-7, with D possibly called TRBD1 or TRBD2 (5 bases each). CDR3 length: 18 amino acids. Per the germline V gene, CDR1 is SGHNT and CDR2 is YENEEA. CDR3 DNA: TGTGCCATCAGCTTAGAGGGGCTCCTTCGGGTAGGGCACTACGAGCAGTACTTC. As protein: CAISLEGLLRVGHYEQYF.

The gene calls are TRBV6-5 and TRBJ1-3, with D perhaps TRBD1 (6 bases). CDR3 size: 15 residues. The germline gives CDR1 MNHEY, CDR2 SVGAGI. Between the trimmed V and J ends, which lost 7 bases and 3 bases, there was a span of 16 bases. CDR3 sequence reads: CASIPLGGSGNTIYF. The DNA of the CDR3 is TGTGCCAGCATACCACTTGGGGGCAGTGGAAACACCATATATTTT.

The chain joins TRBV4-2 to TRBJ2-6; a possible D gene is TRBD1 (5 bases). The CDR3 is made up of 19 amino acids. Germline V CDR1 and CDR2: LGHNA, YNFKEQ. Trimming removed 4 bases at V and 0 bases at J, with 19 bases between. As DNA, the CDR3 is TGTGCCAGCAGCCCCGCCGAAGGACATGGGGACTCTGGGGCCAACGTCCTGACTTTC. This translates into CASSPAEGHGDSGANVLTF.

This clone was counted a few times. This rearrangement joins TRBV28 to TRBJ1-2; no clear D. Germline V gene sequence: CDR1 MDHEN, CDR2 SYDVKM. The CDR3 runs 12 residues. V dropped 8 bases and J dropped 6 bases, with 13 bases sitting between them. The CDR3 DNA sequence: TGTGCCAGCGTAGTTTCTGGGCATGGCTACACCTTC. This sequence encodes CASVVSGHGYTF.

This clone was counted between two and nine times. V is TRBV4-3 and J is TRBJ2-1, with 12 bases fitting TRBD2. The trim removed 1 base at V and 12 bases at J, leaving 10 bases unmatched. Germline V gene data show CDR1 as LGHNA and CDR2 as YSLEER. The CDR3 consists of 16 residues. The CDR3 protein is CASSQVRGLAGDPQFF. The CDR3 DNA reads TGCGCCAGCAGCCAAGTAAGGGGACTAGCGGGCGACCCGCAGTTCTTC.

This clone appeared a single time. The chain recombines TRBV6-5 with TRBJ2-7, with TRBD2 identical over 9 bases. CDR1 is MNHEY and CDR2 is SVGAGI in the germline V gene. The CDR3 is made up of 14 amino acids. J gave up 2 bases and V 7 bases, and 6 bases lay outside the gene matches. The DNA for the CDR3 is TGTGCCAGCAAGCCTGGCGGGGGGGCCTACGAGCAGTACTTC. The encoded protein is CASKPGGGAYEQYF.

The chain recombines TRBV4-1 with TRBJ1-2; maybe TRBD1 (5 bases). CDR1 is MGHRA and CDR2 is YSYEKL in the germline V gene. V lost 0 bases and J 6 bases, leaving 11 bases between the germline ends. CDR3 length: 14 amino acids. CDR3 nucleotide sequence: TGCGCCAGCAGCCAAGATCGGGGGGTTGATGGCTACACCTTC. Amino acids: CASSQDRGVDGYTF.

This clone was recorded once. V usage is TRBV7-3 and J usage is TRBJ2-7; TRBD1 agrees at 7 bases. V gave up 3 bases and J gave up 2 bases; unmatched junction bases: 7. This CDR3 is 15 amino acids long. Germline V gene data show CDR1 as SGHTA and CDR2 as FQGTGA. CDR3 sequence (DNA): TGTGCCAGCAGCTTCAGCCCGACAGGGACCTACGAGCAGTACTTC. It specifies CASSFSPTGTYEQYF.

The CDR3 reads CASSTLPAREGSYTF. For the CDR3, the DNA is TGTGCCAGTAGTACTCTCCCGGCCAGGGAAGGAAGCTACACCTTC. The chain couples TRBV19 to TRBJ1-2, with TRBD1 as a possible D gene (5 bases). This CDR3 comprises 15 residues. Germline V gene lookup returns CDR1 LNHDA and CDR2 SQIVND (reference sequence). Trimming removed 4 bases from V and 9 bases from J, with 21 bases in between. The full variable domain, in which reference TRBV19 and TRBJ1-2 provide the parts outside the CDR3, is DGGITQSPKYLFRKEGQNVTLSCEQNLNHDAMYWYRQDPGQGLRLIYYSQIVNDFQKGDIAEGYSVSREKKESFPLTVTSAQKNPTAFYLCASSTLPAREGSYTFGSGTRLTVV.

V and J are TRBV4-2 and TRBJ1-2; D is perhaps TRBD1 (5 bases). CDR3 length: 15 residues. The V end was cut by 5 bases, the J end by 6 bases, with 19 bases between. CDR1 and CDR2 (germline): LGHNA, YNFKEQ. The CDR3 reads CASSEPYRGADGYTF. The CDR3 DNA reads TGTGCCAGCAGCGAACCGTACCGTGGGGCGGATGGCTACACCTTC.

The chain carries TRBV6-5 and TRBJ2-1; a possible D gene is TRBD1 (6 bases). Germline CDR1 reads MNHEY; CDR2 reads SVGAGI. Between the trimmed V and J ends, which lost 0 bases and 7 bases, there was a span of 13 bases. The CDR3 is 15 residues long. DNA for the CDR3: TGTGCCAGCAGTTACTCGATCCTGGGGGCAAATGAGCAGTTCTTC. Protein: CASSYSILGANEQFF.

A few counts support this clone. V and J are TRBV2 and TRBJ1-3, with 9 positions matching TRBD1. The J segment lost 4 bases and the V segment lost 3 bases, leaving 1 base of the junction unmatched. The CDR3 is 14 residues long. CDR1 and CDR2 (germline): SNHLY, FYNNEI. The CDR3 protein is CASSDGQGGNTIYF. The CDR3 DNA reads TGTGCCAGCAGTGATGGACAGGGGGGAAACACCATATATTTT.

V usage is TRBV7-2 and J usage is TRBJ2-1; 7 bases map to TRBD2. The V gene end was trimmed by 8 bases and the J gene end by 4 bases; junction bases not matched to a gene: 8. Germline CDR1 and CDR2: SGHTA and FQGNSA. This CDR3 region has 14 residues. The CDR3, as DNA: TGTGCCAGCGCCTACCTCGGGGGGTACAATGAGCAGTTCTTC. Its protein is CASAYLGGYNEQFF.

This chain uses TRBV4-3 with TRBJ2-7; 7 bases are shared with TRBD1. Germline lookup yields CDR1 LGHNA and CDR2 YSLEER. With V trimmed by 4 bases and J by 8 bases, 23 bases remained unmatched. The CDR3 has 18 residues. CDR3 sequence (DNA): TGCGCCAGCAGCCCCCCGGACAGGAAAATCCCGAGCTGGTTGAAGCAGTACTTC. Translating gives CASSPPDRKIPSWLKQYF.

The DNA of the CDR3 is TGCGCCAGCAGCTTGGTGGGGGCGCGGAACACTGAAGCTTTCTTT. Its translation: CASSLVGARNTEAFF. The genes are TRBV5-1 and TRBJ1-1, with D possibly TRBD1 on 6 matching bases. The CDR3 contains 15 residues. CDR1 and CDR2 from the germline V gene are SGHRS and YFSETQ. Trimming took off 0 bases at V and 1 base at J, with 10 bases between the two ends.

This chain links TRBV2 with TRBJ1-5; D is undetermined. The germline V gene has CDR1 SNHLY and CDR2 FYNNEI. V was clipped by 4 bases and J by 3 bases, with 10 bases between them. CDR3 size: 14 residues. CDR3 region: CASSAGFDNQPQHF. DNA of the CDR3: TGTGCCAGCAGTGCGGGATTCGACAATCAGCCCCAGCATTTT.

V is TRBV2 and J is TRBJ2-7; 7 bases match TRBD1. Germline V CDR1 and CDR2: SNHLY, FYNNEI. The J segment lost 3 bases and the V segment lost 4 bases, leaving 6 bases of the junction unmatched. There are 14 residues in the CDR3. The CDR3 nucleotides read TGTGCCAGCAGTGTTGAGCAGGGGGTCTACGAGCAGTACTTC. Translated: CASSVEQGVYEQYF.

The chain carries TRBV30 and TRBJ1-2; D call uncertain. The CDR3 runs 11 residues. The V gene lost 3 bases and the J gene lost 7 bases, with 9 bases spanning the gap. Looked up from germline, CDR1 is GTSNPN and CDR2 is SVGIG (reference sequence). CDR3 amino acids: CAWSASGGYTF. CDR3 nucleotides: TGTGCCTGGAGCGCCTCAGGTGGCTACACCTTC.

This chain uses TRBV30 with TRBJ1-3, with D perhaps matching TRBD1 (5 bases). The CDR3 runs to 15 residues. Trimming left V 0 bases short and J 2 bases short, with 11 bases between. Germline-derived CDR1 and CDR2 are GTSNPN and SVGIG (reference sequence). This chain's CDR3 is CAWSVRSGAGNTIYF. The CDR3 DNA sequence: TGTGCCTGGAGTGTACGGTCGGGGGCTGGAAACACCATATATTTT.